Detailed here is one TCR beta chain. This entry comes from a study of shared clonotypes between healthy human individuals. Sorted-subset replicate PCR reactions were performed with about 200 ng DNA, corresponding to tens of thousands of T cell genomes. Only in-frame clones appear in the TCRdb table, and some are missing; sequencing was by immunoSEQ multiplex PCR. This repertoire shows over 2 million clones, approximately 95% found once; its top ten account for around 0.13%. CDR1 SQVTM and CDR2 ANQGSEA come from the germline V gene. V shed 4 bases and J shed 5 bases, with 18 bases lying between them. CDR3 length: 15 amino acids.

The receptor was derived from a man between 18 and 29 years old in good health. The gene calls are TRBV29-1 and TRBJ2-1; possibly TRBD1 for D (5 bases). Sequencing used naive CD4+ T cells sorted from blood. The subset is: CD45RA+ positively selected. Here the CDR3 reads CSVGKGLSSDNEQFF. As DNA, the CDR3 is TGCAGCGTTGGGAAGGGGCTTAGCTCTGACAATGAGCAGTTCTTC.